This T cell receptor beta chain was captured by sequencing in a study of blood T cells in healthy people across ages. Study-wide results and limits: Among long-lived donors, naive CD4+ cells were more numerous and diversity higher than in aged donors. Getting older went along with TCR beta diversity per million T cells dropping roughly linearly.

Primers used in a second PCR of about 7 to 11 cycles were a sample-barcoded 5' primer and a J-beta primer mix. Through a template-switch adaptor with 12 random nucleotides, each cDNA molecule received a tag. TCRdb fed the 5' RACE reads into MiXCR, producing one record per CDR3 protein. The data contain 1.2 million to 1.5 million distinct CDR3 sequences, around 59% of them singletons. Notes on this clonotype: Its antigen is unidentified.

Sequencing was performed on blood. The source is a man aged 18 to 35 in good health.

CDR3 bases: TGTGCCAGCTCACCGGGGAGTCTGGATCAGCCCCAGCATTTT. It specifies CASSPGSLDQPQHF. The chain carries TRBV18 and TRBJ1-5; D not resolved. There are 14 residues in the CDR3. CDR1 is KGHSH and CDR2 is LQKENI in the germline V gene. V was clipped by 3 bases and J by 5 bases, with 11 bases between them. Full variable domain (outside the CDR3, taken from reference TRBV18 and TRBJ1-5): NAGVMQNPRHLVRRRGQEARLRCSPMKGHSHVYWYRQLPEEGLKFMVYLQKENIIDESGMPKERFSAEFPKEGPSILRIQQVVRGDSAAYFCASSPGSLDQPQHFGDGTRLSIL.